These T cell receptor beta chains were read from a single sample in a study of blood T cell repertoires in COVID-19. Produced via immunoSEQ multiplex PCR; TCRdb's table is partial and in-frame only. The sample holds about 410,000 clones, more than 80% seen once. The sequencing sample was made of peripheral blood. These receptors were obtained from a woman in her twenties or thirties with active or convalescent COVID-19. CDR3s include the opening cysteine and the closing phenylalanine or tryptophan. A D gene is named only where the DNA matches it firmly. Rows may omit the clone size; those that give it use once, few, many or a size class.

J gene: TRBJ2-7; D gene: .; clone size: .; V gene: TRBV7-6; CDR3 protein: CASSHPRQGGSYEQYF; CDR3 DNA: TGTGCCAGCAGCCATCCCAGGCAGGGGGGCTCCTACGAGCAGTACTTC
J gene: TRBJ1-1; D gene: .; clone size: .; V gene: TRBV29-1; CDR3 protein: CSVESLTGMDTEAFF; CDR3 DNA: TGCAGCGTGGAATCATTGACGGGGATGGACACTGAAGCTTTCTTT
J gene: TRBJ2-1; D gene: TRBD2; clone size: once; V gene: TRBV10-2; CDR3 protein: CASMGSGSSYNEQFF; CDR3 DNA: TGCGCCAGCATGGGTAGCGGGAGCTCCTACAATGAGCAGTTCTTC
J gene: TRBJ1-4; D gene: .; clone size: .; V gene: TRBV11-2; CDR3 protein: CASSLGTEKLFF; CDR3 DNA: TGTGCCAGCAGCTTAGGGACAGAAAAACTGTTTTTT
J gene: TRBJ2-5; D gene: .; clone size: few; V gene: TRBV3-1/TRBV3-2; CDR3 protein: CASSQAVQGGQETQYF; CDR3 DNA: TGTGCCAGCAGCCAAGCTGTCCAGGGTGGCCAAGAGACCCAGTACTTC
J gene: TRBJ1-2; D gene: .; clone size: .; V gene: TRBV30; CDR3 protein: CAWRKQGAPYGYTF; CDR3 DNA: TGTGCCTGGAGAAAACAGGGCGCCCCTTATGGCTACACCTTC
J gene: TRBJ2-5; D gene: TRBD1; clone size: .; V gene: TRBV5-4; CDR3 protein: CASSLVTGGWETQYF; CDR3 DNA: TGTGCCAGCAGCTTGGTAACAGGGGGCTGGGAGACCCAGTACTTC
J gene: TRBJ2-7; D gene: .; clone size: many; V gene: TRBV6-5; CDR3 protein: CASSPRAPGNEQYF; CDR3 DNA: TGTGCCAGCAGCCCCCGCGCGCCAGGGAACGAGCAGTACTTC
J gene: TRBJ1-1; D gene: .; clone size: .; V gene: TRBV27; CDR3 protein: CASSLMGQGGSEAFF; CDR3 DNA: TGTGCCAGCAGTTTAATGGGGCAGGGAGGGTCTGAAGCTTTCTTT
J gene: TRBJ1-2; D gene: TRBD1; clone size: .; V gene: TRBV27; CDR3 protein: CASSLRQGYGYTF; CDR3 DNA: TGTGCCAGCAGTTTACGACAGGGCTATGGCTACACCTTC
J gene: TRBJ2-7; D gene: .; clone size: .; V gene: TRBV20-1; CDR3 protein: CSARDLAEQYF; CDR3 DNA: TGCAGTGCTAGAGATCTAGCCGAGCAGTACTTC
J gene: TRBJ1-1; D gene: TRBD1; clone size: .; V gene: TRBV10-3; CDR3 protein: CAISDRDRGTEAFF; CDR3 DNA: TGTGCCATCAGTGATCGGGACAGGGGTACTGAAGCTTTCTTT
J gene: TRBJ2-2; D gene: .; clone size: .; V gene: TRBV6-5; CDR3 protein: CASTEDSNTGELFF; CDR3 DNA: TGTGCCAGCACAGAGGACTCGAACACCGGGGAGCTGTTTTTT
J gene: TRBJ1-6; D gene: .; clone size: few; V gene: TRBV2; CDR3 protein: CASSATGKGNSPLHF; CDR3 DNA: TGTGCCAGCAGCGCCACAGGGAAAGGCAATTCACCCCTCCACTTT
J gene: TRBJ1-1; D gene: .; clone size: .; V gene: TRBV27; CDR3 protein: CASSLLAGMNTEAFF; CDR3 DNA: TGTGCCAGCAGTTTATTGGCGGGAATGAACACTGAAGCTTTCTTT
J gene: TRBJ1-1; D gene: .; clone size: .; V gene: TRBV11-2; CDR3 protein: CASSLAPGVTEAFF; CDR3 DNA: TGTGCCAGCAGCTTGGCTCCGGGGGTCACTGAAGCTTTCTTT
J gene: TRBJ2-5; D gene: .; clone size: .; V gene: TRBV5-6; CDR3 protein: CASSLQQGPQETQYF; CDR3 DNA: TGTGCCAGCAGCTTGCAGCAGGGGCCCCAAGAGACCCAGTACTTC
J gene: TRBJ2-7; D gene: TRBD1; clone size: .; V gene: TRBV5-1; CDR3 protein: CASSLRPQGTGGNEQYF; CDR3 DNA: TGCGCCAGCAGCTTGAGGCCCCAAGGGACAGGGGGTAACGAGCAGTACTTC
J gene: TRBJ2-3; D gene: TRBD2; clone size: .; V gene: TRBV29-1; CDR3 protein: CSVEDDSGKTDTQYF; CDR3 DNA: TGCAGCGTTGAAGATGATAGCGGGAAGACAGATACGCAGTATTTT
J gene: TRBJ1-1; D gene: .; clone size: .; V gene: TRBV6-1; CDR3 protein: CASSEYRENTEAFF; CDR3 DNA: TGTGCCAGCAGTGAATACAGGGAGAACACTGAAGCTTTCTTT
J gene: TRBJ1-2; D gene: .; clone size: .; V gene: TRBV13; CDR3 protein: CASSLGRGAYGYTF; CDR3 DNA: TGTGCCAGCAGCTTAGGAAGGGGCGCGTATGGCTACACCTTC
J gene: TRBJ1-1; D gene: .; clone size: .; V gene: TRBV11-2; CDR3 protein: CASSIPDGRVDTEAFF; CDR3 DNA: TGTGCCAGCAGCATCCCGGACGGCAGGGTTGACACTGAAGCTTTCTTT
J gene: TRBJ2-2; D gene: TRBD1; clone size: .; V gene: TRBV10-3; CDR3 protein: CATTDREGTGELFF; CDR3 DNA: TGTGCCACCACGGACAGGGAAGGAACCGGGGAGCTGTTTTTT
J gene: TRBJ1-1; D gene: .; clone size: .; V gene: TRBV18; CDR3 protein: CASSPPEGAGTEAFF; CDR3 DNA: TGTGCCAGCTCACCACCGGAGGGAGCGGGCACTGAAGCTTTCTTT
J gene: TRBJ2-3; D gene: .; clone size: .; V gene: TRBV18; CDR3 protein: CASSGYLAADTQYF; CDR3 DNA: TGTGCCAGCTCGGGTTACCTAGCTGCAGATACGCAGTATTTT
J gene: TRBJ1-4; D gene: TRBD1; clone size: .; V gene: TRBV9; CDR3 protein: CASSAGQGKEKLFF; CDR3 DNA: TGTGCCAGCAGCGCGGGACAGGGGAAAGAAAAACTGTTTTTT
J gene: TRBJ1-1; D gene: .; clone size: .; V gene: TRBV10-3; CDR3 protein: CAINAEVNTEAFF; CDR3 DNA: TGTGCCATCAACGCAGAAGTTAACACTGAAGCTTTCTTT
J gene: TRBJ1-2; D gene: .; clone size: .; V gene: TRBV10-1; CDR3 protein: CASSESVATGSYGYTF; CDR3 DNA: TGCGCCAGCAGTGAGAGCGTAGCGACAGGCAGCTATGGCTACACCTTC
J gene: TRBJ1-1; D gene: .; clone size: .; V gene: TRBV3-1/TRBV3-2; CDR3 protein: CASSQGRGTEAFF; CDR3 DNA: TGTGCCAGCAGCCAGGGGAGGGGGACTGAAGCTTTCTTT
J gene: TRBJ1-1; D gene: .; clone size: .; V gene: TRBV27; CDR3 protein: CASSMGSEAFF; CDR3 DNA: TGTGCCAGCAGCATGGGCAGTGAAGCTTTCTTT
J gene: TRBJ1-2; D gene: TRBD1; clone size: .; V gene: TRBV7-9; CDR3 protein: CASSLAGTGGRYYGYTF; CDR3 DNA: TGTGCCAGCAGCTTAGCTGGGACAGGGGGGCGATACTATGGCTACACCTTC